Presented here are 7 T cell receptor beta chains from one specimen sequenced in a study of CD39 and CD103 CD8 tumor-infiltrating T cells. Some clones are missing from TCRdb's copy, which holds only in-frame ones; the method was immunoSEQ multiplex PCR. The sample yields 15,000 to 20,000 clones, 80% to 95% seen once. Material for sequencing was CD8+ T cells sorted from blood. Subset indicated: total memory CD8 T cells (CD45RA-CCR7+/-) from blood or uninvolved lymph node. Receptor source: a human donor with head and neck squamous cell carcinoma.

This chain uses TRBV25-1 with TRBJ2-3; D may be TRBD2 (6 bases). V was cut by 5 bases and J by 2 bases, with 14 bases left in between. CDR1 and CDR2 (germline): MGHDK, SYGVNS. This CDR3 comprises 15 residues. The CDR3 region is CASSSFAGYTDTQYF. DNA of the CDR3: TGTGCCAGCAGTAGTTTTGCGGGGTACACAGATACGCAGTATTTT.

The V and J genes are TRBV29-1 and TRBJ1-1; 7 bases match TRBD1. Germline assignment: CDR1 SQVTM and CDR2 ANQGSEA. CDR3 length: 13 amino acids. J lost 3 bases, V lost 7 bases, and 8 bases had no gene match. The CDR3 DNA follows: TGCAGCGCCCTCCAGGGGGGGGACACTGAAGCTTTCTTT. Its translation is CSALQGGDTEAFF.

This clone was detected a few times. The rearrangement links TRBV27 to TRBJ2-3, with unresolved D. This CDR3 has 15 amino acids. Germline CDR1 is MNHEY and CDR2 is SMNVEV (reference sequence). V was pared by 2 bases and J by 2 bases, with 11 bases between. CDR3 protein: CASSLGLLTTDTQYF. The CDR3 DNA follows: TGTGCCAGCAGTTTAGGCTTGCTGACCACAGATACGCAGTATTTT.

This clone was counted only a few times. This chain uses TRBV19 with TRBJ2-7; a possible D gene is TRBD2 (6 bases). Germline-derived CDR1 and CDR2 are LNHDA and SQIVND (reference sequence). The CDR3 is made up of 15 amino acids. V was trimmed by 3 bases and J by 6 bases, leaving 18 bases between them. The CDR3 reads CASSIDGGIPTEQYF. In nucleotides, the CDR3 is TGTGCCAGTAGTATCGACGGCGGGATCCCTACCGAGCAGTACTTC.

CDR3 amino acids: CASSLWQNTGELFF. As DNA, the CDR3 is TGTGCCAGCAGTTTATGGCAGAACACCGGGGAGCTGTTTTTT. The chain employs TRBV27 and TRBJ2-2; no definite D call. The germline V gene encodes CDR1 MNHEY and CDR2 SMNVEV (reference sequence). The CDR3 has 14 amino acids. Between the trimmed V and J ends, which lost 1 base and 1 base, there was a span of 4 bases.

V gene TRBV15 combines with J gene TRBJ2-2; D possibly corresponds to TRBD2 (6 bases). The germline gives CDR1 LNHNV, CDR2 YYDKDF (reference sequence). Trimming shortened V by 0 bases and J by 8 bases, and 19 bases separated the two germline ends. There are 17 residues in the CDR3. The CDR3 here is CATSRDVGSGRSGELFF. The DNA for the CDR3 is TGTGCCACCAGCAGAGATGTGGGGTCAGGGAGGTCGGGGGAGCTGTTTTTT.

This sequence joins TRBV6-1 and TRBJ2-1; 10 bases are shared with TRBD2. CDR3 size: 15 residues. After removal of 2 bases from V and 4 bases from J, the junction contained 2 bases not matched to a gene. The V gene's germline CDR1 is MNHNS and CDR2 SASEGT. CDR3 loop: CASSERLAGYNEQFF. The CDR3 region has the DNA TGTGCCAGCAGTGAAAGACTAGCGGGTTACAATGAGCAGTTCTTC.